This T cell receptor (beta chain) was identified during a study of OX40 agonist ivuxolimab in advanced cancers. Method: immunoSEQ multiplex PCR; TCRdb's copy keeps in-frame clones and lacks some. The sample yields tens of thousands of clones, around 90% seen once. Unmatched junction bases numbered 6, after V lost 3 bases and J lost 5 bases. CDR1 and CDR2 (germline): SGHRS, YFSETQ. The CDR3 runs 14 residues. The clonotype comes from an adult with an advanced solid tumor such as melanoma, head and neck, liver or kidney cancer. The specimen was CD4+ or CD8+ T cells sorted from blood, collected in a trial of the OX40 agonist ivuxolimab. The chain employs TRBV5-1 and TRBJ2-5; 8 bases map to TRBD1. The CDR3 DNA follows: TGCGCCAGCAGCTCCCCGGACAGGGTTGAGACCCAGTACTTC. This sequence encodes CASSSPDRVETQYF. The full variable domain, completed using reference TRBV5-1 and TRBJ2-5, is KAGVTQTPRYLIKTRGQQVTLSCSPISGHRSVSWYQQTPGQGLQFLFEYFSETQRNKGNFPGRFSGRQFSNSRSEMNVSTLELGDSALYLCASSSPDRVETQYFGPGTRLLVL.